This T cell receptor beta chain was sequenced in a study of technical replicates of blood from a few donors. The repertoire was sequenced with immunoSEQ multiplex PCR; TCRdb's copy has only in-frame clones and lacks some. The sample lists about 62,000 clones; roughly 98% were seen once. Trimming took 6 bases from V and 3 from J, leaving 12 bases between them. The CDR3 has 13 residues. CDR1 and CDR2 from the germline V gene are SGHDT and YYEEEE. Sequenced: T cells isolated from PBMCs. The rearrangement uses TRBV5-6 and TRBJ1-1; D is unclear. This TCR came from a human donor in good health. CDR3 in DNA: TGTGCCAGCAACCTGGGTCGGGACACTGAAGCTTTCTTT. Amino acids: CASNLGRDTEAFF.